One sample yielded the 11 T cell receptor beta chains listed below, sequenced in a study of blood T cells in healthy people across ages. The use of a sample-barcoded 5' primer and a J-beta primer mix characterized a second PCR of about 6 to 12 cycles. Via MiXCR, TCRdb re-called the 5' RACE reads, giving one row per CDR3 protein. Found here are around 1.5 million distinct CDR3 sequences, almost 60% of them singletons; the top ten hold over 6.5%. Material for sequencing was blood. All receptors come from a young man in good health.

This sequence joins TRBV7-2 and TRBJ2-7; 7 nucleotides agree with TRBD2. Germline V gives CDR1 SGHTA, CDR2 FQGNSA. V was pared by 3 bases and J by 3 bases, with 5 bases of the junction left unmatched. The CDR3 has 14 amino acids. In nucleotides, the CDR3 is TGTGCCAGCAGCTTCCGGGACTACAACTACGAGCAGTACTTC. Protein sequence: CASSFRDYNYEQYF.

The rearrangement links TRBV7-9 to TRBJ2-1; 11 bases agree with TRBD2. V was clipped by 4 bases and J by 3 bases; unmatched bases: 5. Germline CDR1 is SEHNR and CDR2 is FQNEAQ (reference sequence). The CDR3 is made up of 16 amino acids. Here the CDR3 DNA reads TGTGCCAGCAGCTCCGGACTAGCGGGTATCTACAATGAGCAGTTCTTC. Its protein product is CASSSGLAGIYNEQFF. The entire variable domain, with the rest obtained from reference TRBV7-9 and TRBJ2-1, is as follows: DTGVSQNPRHKITKRGQNVTFRCDPISEHNRLYWYRQTLGQGPEFLTYFQNEAQLEKSRLLSDRFSAERPKGSFSTLEIQRTEQGDSAMYLCASSSGLAGIYNEQFFGPGTRLTVL.

The chain combines TRBV4-1 with TRBJ2-7; TRBD1 agrees at 8 bases. Unmatched junction bases numbered 4, after V lost 4 bases and J lost 2 bases. Germline CDR1 and CDR2: MGHRA and YSYEKL. The CDR3 contains 14 residues. The chain's CDR3 is CASSREQGAYEQYF. The CDR3 nucleotides read TGCGCCAGCAGCCGGGAACAGGGGGCCTACGAGCAGTACTTC.

This clonotype has only a few counts. V gene TRBV10-1 combines with J gene TRBJ2-3, with a weak D call TRBD1 (5 bases). The germline gives CDR1 WNHNN, CDR2 SYGVQD (reference sequence). Trimming left V 2 bases short and J 4 bases short, with 13 bases between. The CDR3 has 15 amino acids. The chain's CDR3 is CASSEETVSPDTQYF. The CDR3 DNA reads as TGCGCCAGCAGTGAGGAGACAGTAAGCCCAGATACGCAGTATTTT.

This clonotype showed up just a few times. The chain carries TRBV5-1 and TRBJ2-3; unclear D gene. CDR1 is SGHRS, CDR2 YFSETQ, per germline. The CDR3 contains 15 residues. The germline V and J ends were trimmed by 3 bases and 2 bases, with 13 bases remaining between them. CDR3 residues: CASSYVAGNTDTQYF. For the CDR3, the DNA is TGCGCCAGCAGCTACGTGGCAGGAAACACAGATACGCAGTATTTT.

This clonotype occurred a few times. V usage is TRBV4-2 and J usage is TRBJ2-7; D gene uncertain. V was shortened by 0 bases and J by 2 bases, with 8 bases between the two germline ends. Per germline, CDR1 LGHNA and CDR2 YNFKEQ. The CDR3 spans 14 residues. As DNA, the CDR3 is TGTGCCAGCAGCCAAGATCCAGCTACCTACGAGCAGTACTTC. This codes for CASSQDPATYEQYF.

This clonotype was observed a few times. CDR3 in amino acids: CASSLLQGEYGYTF. In nucleotides, the CDR3 is TGTGCCAGCAGCCTACTACAGGGGGAGTATGGCTACACCTTC. This chain connects TRBV7-9 to TRBJ1-2; the match to TRBD1 covers 8 bases. Per germline, CDR1 SEHNR and CDR2 FQNEAQ (reference sequence). Trimming removed 5 bases from V and 5 bases from J; junction bases left unmatched: 7. CDR3 length: 14 residues.

The V gene is TRBV27, the J gene TRBJ2-1; 15 nucleotides align to TRBD2. The V segment lost 5 bases and the J segment 3 bases; nucleotides outside the gene matches: 11. Germline V CDR1 and CDR2: MNHEY, SMNVEV (reference sequence). The CDR3 spans 19 residues. This CDR3 is CASSPALGLAGGLYNEQFF. In DNA form, the CDR3 reads TGTGCCAGCAGTCCCGCCCTAGGACTAGCGGGAGGGCTCTACAATGAGCAGTTCTTC.

For this clonotype: A junction boundary mismatches the germline segment, possibly from a read error. This sequence joins TRBV4-3 and TRBJ2-7; no reliable D call. Per the germline V gene, CDR1 is LGHNA and CDR2 is YSLEER. The CDR3 has 15 amino acids. CDR3 region: CASSQDLSGWDEQYF. The CDR3 DNA sequence: TGCGCCAGCAGTCAAGACCTATCCGGGTGGGACGAGCAGTACTTC.

The gene calls are TRBV20-1 and TRBJ2-7; the D is unclear. CDR3 size: 11 residues. V dropped 0 bases and J dropped 3 bases, with 3 bases sitting between them. CDR1 and CDR2 (germline): DFQATT, SNEGSKA (reference sequence). In nucleotides, the CDR3 is TGCAGTGCTAGAGAAATCTACGAGCAGTACTTC. Its translation: CSAREIYEQYF.

As DNA, the CDR3 is TGTGCCAGCAGCCCTATTACAGGGCTCCTTAACTATGGCTACACCTTC. Amino acids: CASSPITGLLNYGYTF. The chain carries TRBV7-9 and TRBJ1-2; D perhaps matches TRBD1 (6 bases). Germline CDR1 SEHNR, CDR2 FQNEAQ (reference sequence). This CDR3 is built from 16 residues. V was trimmed by 5 bases and J by 1 base, leaving 17 bases between them. Full variable domain (outside the CDR3, taken from reference TRBV7-9 and TRBJ1-2): DTGVSQNPRHKITKRGQNVTFRCDPISEHNRLYWYRQTLGQGPEFLTYFQNEAQLEKSRLLSDRFSAERPKGSFSTLEIQRTEQGDSAMYLCASSPITGLLNYGYTFGSGTRLTVV.